The 19 T cell receptor beta chains below were found in one sample sequenced in a study of cytomegalovirus exposure and HLA in healthy donors (dated by TCRdb to the late 2010s). Library preparation was by the immunoSEQ multiplex PCR assay. For the multiplex PCR, a mixture combining 60 forward primers for TCR Vbeta segments and 13 reverse primers for TCR Jbeta segments was used. TCRdb took this table from immuneACCESS and kept in-frame rearrangements with V and J called. Such tables lack part of the clones; where checked against another copy, unresolved V genes explain under half of the gap, and the rest is unexplained. The sample table contains about 110,000 clones; only one count was recorded for around 80% of them. The ten top clones hold over 2% of the sample. The sample was PBMCs. Receptor source: a man aged 25 to 45 in good health and CMV-seronegative.

The V gene is TRBV5-1, the J gene TRBJ2-2; tentatively, D is TRBD1 (5 bases). Germline V lookup: CDR1 SGHRS, CDR2 YFSETQ. This CDR3 comprises 14 residues. The V and J ends lost 0 bases and 6 bases respectively, with 9 bases between them. This chain's CDR3 is CASSLGAGPGELFF. In DNA, the CDR3 is TGCGCCAGCAGCTTGGGGGCAGGGCCCGGGGAGCTGTTTTTT.

The J gene is TRBJ1-1, the V gene TRBV10-3, with 7 bases lining up with TRBD1. After removal of 2 bases from V and 4 bases from J, the junction contained 7 bases not matched to a gene. Germline values: CDR1 ENHRY, CDR2 SYGVKD. The CDR3 loop spans 15 amino acids. The CDR3 protein is CAISEPKQGSTEAFF. The DNA of the CDR3 is TGTGCCATCAGTGAGCCGAAACAGGGGTCCACTGAAGCTTTCTTT.

This sequence joins TRBV30 and TRBJ1-1; 7 nucleotides match TRBD1. Germline loops: CDR1 GTSNPN, CDR2 SVGIG (reference sequence). Trimming removed 5 bases from V and 14 bases from J; junction bases left unmatched: 17. This CDR3 region has 13 residues. As DNA, the CDR3 is TGTGCCTGGGGCCGGGACAGTGCGAGGAGGGTATTCTTT. Its translation is CAWGRDSARRVFF.

The chain recombines TRBV2 with TRBJ2-3, with 10 bases that match TRBD2. CDR3 size: 15 residues. V shed 5 bases and J 1 base; nucleotides not matched to a gene: 3. CDR1 and CDR2 from the germline V gene are SNHLY and FYNNEI. The CDR3 loop reads CASSLGTSGTDTQYF. In DNA, the CDR3 is TGTGCCAGCAGTCTCGGGACTAGCGGCACAGATACGCAGTATTTT.

The V call is TRBV5-4, the J call TRBJ2-5; 7 nucleotides agree with TRBD2. Per germline, CDR1 SGHNT and CDR2 YYREEE (reference sequence). V trimming: 4 bases; J trimming: 2 bases; junction bases outside the gene matches: 8. CDR3 length equals 15 residues. The CDR3 nucleotides are TGTGCCAGCAGCCCTCGGGGGGTAGGGCAAGAGACCCAGTACTTC. Translating gives CASSPRGVGQETQYF.

This clone has just a few counts. At one end the junction does not follow the germline gene, possibly because of a read error. This chain links TRBV7-2 with TRBJ2-7; 7 nucleotides align to TRBD1. There are 13 residues in the CDR3. Germline values: CDR1 SGHTA, CDR2 FQGNSA. CDR3 loop: CASSLGSGQPPHF. CDR3 DNA: TGTGCCAGCAGCTTAGGGTCGGGACAGCCGCCCCACTTC.

The CDR3, as DNA: TGTGCCAGCAGTAGAGGGTGGAATAATCAGCCCCAGCATTTT. This codes for CASSRGWNNQPQHF. The V and J genes are TRBV7-2 and TRBJ1-5; D is uncertain. Germline V gene lookup returns CDR1 SGHTA and CDR2 FQGNSA. Deletions cut 6 bases from V and 4 bases from J, with 13 bases between. This CDR3 is built from 14 residues.

V gene TRBV19 combines with J gene TRBJ1-4; D not certain. The CDR3 is 16 amino acids. Germline V CDR1 and CDR2: LNHDA, SQIVND (reference sequence). V dropped 1 base and J dropped 5 bases, with 14 bases sitting between them. The DNA of the CDR3 is TGTGCCAGTAGTATAGTAACGTCCGGACTAAATGAAAAACTGTTTTTT. Residues: CASSIVTSGLNEKLFF.

V is TRBV6-5 and J is TRBJ2-7; 9 bases align to TRBD2. Looked up from germline, CDR1 is MNHEY and CDR2 is SVGAGI. The CDR3 extends over 16 amino acids. The V segment lost 0 bases and the J segment 2 bases; nucleotides outside the gene matches: 5. The CDR3 nucleotides are TGTGCCAGCAGTTACTCGACAGCGGGAGGTACCTACGAGCAGTACTTC. Translation gives CASSYSTAGGTYEQYF.

V usage is TRBV25-1 and J usage is TRBJ2-3; 7 nucleotides match TRBD1. Looked up from germline, CDR1 is MGHDK and CDR2 is SYGVNS. The junction had 8 bases not matched to a gene; V was cut back by 9 bases and J by 8 bases. The CDR3 consists of 12 residues. CDR3 residues: CASGEAGGTQYF. The CDR3 DNA reads as TGTGCCAGTGGGGAAGCAGGGGGTACGCAGTATTTT.

The chain combines TRBV14 with TRBJ1-1; a weak D match, TRBD1 (6 bases). Trimming shortened V by 3 bases and J by 1 base, and 12 bases separated the two germline ends. Germline V lookup: CDR1 SGHDN, CDR2 FVKESK. The CDR3 contains 15 residues. The CDR3, as DNA: TGTGCCAGCAGCCAGAATTGGGGGCCGAACACTGAAGCTTTCTTT. Protein sequence: CASSQNWGPNTEAFF.

Written as DNA, the CDR3 is TGTGCCAGCAGTTGGGGCCCGAGACAGGACCGGGAGCTGTTTTTT. Its translation: CASSWGPRQDRELFF. V and J are TRBV6-5 and TRBJ2-2, with a weak D call TRBD1 (6 bases). V lost 4 bases and J lost 9, with 18 bases in between. The CDR3 is 15 amino acids. From germline, CDR1 is MNHEY and CDR2 SVGAGI.

The rearrangement uses TRBV7-2 and TRBJ2-2; 8 bases map to TRBD1. This CDR3 contains 14 residues. The germline gives CDR1 SGHTA, CDR2 FQGNSA. With 1 base clipped from V and 7 bases from J, the junction kept 2 bases outside the gene matches. CDR3 sequence reads: CASSLGTGHGELFF. The CDR3 DNA follows: TGTGCCAGCAGCTTAGGGACAGGGCACGGGGAGCTGTTTTTT.

The CDR3 coding sequence is TGTGCCAGCAGTTCGTCCCGGGTACTCTCGAGCACTGAAGCTTTCTTT. It specifies CASSSSRVLSSTEAFF. J is TRBJ1-1 and V is TRBV28; D is unresolved. V dropped 4 bases and J dropped 4 bases, with 19 bases sitting between them. Germline V lookup: CDR1 MDHEN, CDR2 SYDVKM. This CDR3 has 16 amino acids. Using reference TRBV28 and TRBJ1-1 for the parts outside the CDR3, the full variable domain is DVKVTQSSRYLVKRTGEKVFLECVQDMDHENMFWYRQDPGLGLRLIYFSYDVKMKEKGDIPEGYSVSREKKERFSLILESASTNQTSMYLCASSSSRVLSSTEAFFGQGTRLTVV.

This clone was observed a handful of times. The CDR3 coding sequence is TGTGCCAGCAGCTTGCAGGGGCTCTGGGGCAATCAGCCCCAGCATTTT. Its translation is CASSLQGLWGNQPQHF. This rearrangement joins TRBV5-6 to TRBJ1-5; a possible D gene is TRBD1 (6 bases). CDR3 size: 16 residues. Germline values: CDR1 SGHDT, CDR2 YYEEEE. The V gene lost 1 base and the J gene lost 2 bases, with 13 bases spanning the gap.

This clone was detected a few times. This rearrangement joins TRBV19 to TRBJ1-1, with D maybe TRBD1 (5 bases). The CDR3 is 14 residues long. V gave up 0 bases and J gave up 2 bases, with 7 bases separating them. Germline CDR1 reads LNHDA; CDR2 reads SQIVND (reference sequence). The CDR3, as DNA: TGTGCCAGTAGTATAGAGACAGCCAACACTGAAGCTTTCTTT. This codes for CASSIETANTEAFF. The full variable domain, rest sourced from reference TRBV19 and TRBJ1-1, is DGGITQSPKYLFRKEGQNVTLSCEQNLNHDAMYWYRQDPGQGLRLIYYSQIVNDFQKGDIAEGYSVSREKKESFPLTVTSAQKNPTAFYLCASSIETANTEAFFGQGTRLTVV.

The V call is TRBV5-5, the J call TRBJ2-5; 15 bases map to TRBD2. The CDR3 is made up of 15 amino acids. V lost 3 bases to trimming and J lost 5 bases; unmatched junction nucleotides: 2. Germline V CDR1 and CDR2: SGHKS, YYEKEE (reference sequence). The CDR3: CASSSGLAGGETQYF. CDR3 bases: TGTGCCAGCAGCTCTGGACTAGCGGGAGGGGAGACCCAGTACTTC.

The V gene is TRBV14, the J gene TRBJ2-5; 7 nucleotides agree with TRBD2. CDR1 is SGHDN, CDR2 FVKESK, per germline. The ends lost 4 bases at V and 4 bases at J; junction bases unmatched: 3. There are 13 residues in the CDR3. Here the CDR3 DNA reads TGTGCCAGCAGCCGGCGACTAGCAGAGACCCAGTACTTC. Its translation is CASSRRLAETQYF.

The CDR3 region is CASSPGSNYGYTF. In DNA form, the CDR3 reads TGTGCCAGCAGCCCGGGGTCTAACTATGGCTACACCTTC. The V and J genes are TRBV11-2 and TRBJ1-2; D gene uncertain. Germline V lookup: CDR1 SGHAT, CDR2 FQNNGV. Deletions cut 5 bases from V and 0 bases from J, with 7 bases between. This CDR3 has 13 residues.